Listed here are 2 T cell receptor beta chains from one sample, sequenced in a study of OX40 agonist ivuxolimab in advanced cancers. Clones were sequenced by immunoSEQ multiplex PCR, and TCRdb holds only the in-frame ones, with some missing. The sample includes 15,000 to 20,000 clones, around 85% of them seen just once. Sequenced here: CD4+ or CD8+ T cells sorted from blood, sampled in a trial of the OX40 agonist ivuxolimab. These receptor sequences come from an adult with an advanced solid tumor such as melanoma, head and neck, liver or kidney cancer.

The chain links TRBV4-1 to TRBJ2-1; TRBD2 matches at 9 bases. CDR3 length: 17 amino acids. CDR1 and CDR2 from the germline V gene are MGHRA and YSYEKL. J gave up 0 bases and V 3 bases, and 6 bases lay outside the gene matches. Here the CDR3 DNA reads TGCGCCAGCAGCCACCTTGGCGGGGGGGTCTCCTACAATGAGCAGTTCTTC. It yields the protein CASSHLGGGVSYNEQFF.

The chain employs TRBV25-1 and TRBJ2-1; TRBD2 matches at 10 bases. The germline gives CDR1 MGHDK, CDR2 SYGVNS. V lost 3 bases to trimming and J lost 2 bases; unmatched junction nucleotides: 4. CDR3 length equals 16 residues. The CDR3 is CASSDQLAGPYNEQFF. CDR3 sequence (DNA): TGTGCCAGCAGTGACCAACTAGCGGGGCCCTACAATGAGCAGTTCTTC.